This T cell receptor (beta chain) was identified in a study of CD8 T cells in ankylosing spondylitis. Findings and limits, study-wide: Characteristic of ankylosing spondylitis blood, it appeared, was a TCR beta motif comprising roughly 8 highly homologous variants.

This clonotype has only a few counts. Its target is not known. Germline V lookup: CDR1 DFQATT, CDR2 SNEGSKA (reference sequence). The CDR3 has 12 residues. V trimming: 6 bases; J trimming: 5 bases; junction bases outside the gene matches: 7. Using its own MiXCR run on the 5' RACE reads, TCRdb lists one record per CDR3 protein. Counted here are around 300,000 distinct CDR3 sequences, about 9.9% occurring once; the ten biggest clones make up 8% to 9.5%. This rearrangement joins TRBV20-1 to TRBJ2-7; 7 positions match TRBD1. This TCR was recovered from a female donor with ankylosing spondylitis or in good health (not recorded which). What was sequenced was blood, either unsorted or a sorted T cell fraction (not recorded which). Here the CDR3 reads CSAGQGDNEQYF. The CDR3 DNA reads TGCAGTGCAGGGCAGGGGGACAACGAGCAGTACTTC.